One and the same sample provided the 29 T cell receptor beta chains below, sequenced in a study of neurological immune-mediated disorders. TCRdb reanalysed the 5' RACE reads using MiXCR and keeps one entry per CDR3 protein. The data contain tens of thousands of distinct CDR3 sequences, 2% to 2.5% of them singletons. The sequencing input was PBMCs. The receptors here all came from a man aged 50-60 years with multiple sclerosis.

This clonotype occurred many times. The chain's CDR3 is CSARDGGYEQFF. The CDR3 DNA is TGCAGTGCTAGAGATGGCGGGTATGAGCAGTTCTTC. This sequence joins TRBV20-1 and TRBJ2-1, with D tentatively TRBD2 (5 bases). The CDR3 totals 12 residues. V was pared by 0 bases and J by 8 bases, with 8 bases between. Germline V gives CDR1 DFQATT, CDR2 SNEGSKA (reference sequence).

In its sample, this clonotype was seen many times. This chain joins TRBV10-3 and TRBJ2-1; D remains unclear. Per germline, CDR1 ENHRY and CDR2 SYGVKD. The CDR3 is made up of 13 amino acids. Trimming pared 10 bases from V and 3 bases from J, leaving 13 bases between. The CDR3 sequence is CATSIDIYNEQFF. The CDR3 nucleotides are TGTGCCACGTCGATTGACATCTACAATGAGCAGTTCTTC.

This clonotype was recorded many times. The chain is built from TRBV5-1 and TRBJ2-6; unclear D gene. The CDR3 runs to 15 residues. Germline V CDR1 and CDR2: SGHRS, YFSETQ. The V and J ends lost 0 bases and 1 base respectively, with 5 bases between them. The CDR3 region has the DNA TGCGCCAGCAGCTTGGCAGGTTCTGGGGCCAACGTCCTGACTTTC. Protein sequence: CASSLAGSGANVLTF.

This clonotype came up many times. The chain links TRBV9 to TRBJ1-6; D unresolved. Trimming shortened V by 0 bases and J by 0 bases, and 7 bases separated the two germline ends. Germline V gene data show CDR1 as SGDLS and CDR2 as YYNGEE. CDR3 length equals 16 residues. In DNA, the CDR3 is TGTGCCAGCAGCGTAGATGGGAACTCCTATAATTCACCCCTCCACTTT. Translated: CASSVDGNSYNSPLHF.

In this sample, this clonotype turned up many times. CDR3 nucleotide sequence: TGTGCCAGCAGCCCCATTGCGCGGGGGGGGTCGGGCTACGAGCAGTACTTC. Amino acids: CASSPIARGGSGYEQYF. The V call is TRBV11-2, the J call TRBJ2-7, with 9 bases that match TRBD2. The junction had 14 bases not matched to a gene; V was cut back by 5 bases and J by 3 bases. The germline V gene encodes CDR1 SGHAT and CDR2 FQNNGV. This CDR3 is built from 17 residues.

In its sample, this clonotype was seen many times. The J gene is TRBJ1-2, the V gene TRBV9; D is undetermined. This CDR3 is built from 15 residues. The V end was cut by 0 bases, the J end by 5 bases, with 14 bases between. CDR1 and CDR2 (germline): SGDLS, YYNGEE. The CDR3 spells CASSVATVLGYGYTF. The CDR3, as DNA: TGTGCCAGCAGCGTAGCTACGGTTCTGGGTTATGGCTACACCTTC.

This clonotype was detected a few times. The J gene is TRBJ2-7, the V gene TRBV5-1; perhaps TRBD2 as D (5 bases). V shed 0 bases and J shed 0 bases, with 19 bases lying between them. Germline CDR1 and CDR2: SGHRS and YFSETQ. The CDR3 has 18 residues. The CDR3 region is CASSLEYGYRGSSYEQYF. CDR3 in DNA: TGCGCCAGCAGCTTGGAGTACGGCTACAGAGGGAGCTCCTACGAGCAGTACTTC.

This clonotype was observed many times. The chain employs TRBV18 and TRBJ2-7; D uncertain. The CDR3 has 15 residues. V lost 6 bases to trimming and J lost 5 bases, with 20 bases between them. Germline V gene data show CDR1 as KGHSH and CDR2 as LQKENI. CDR3 sequence (DNA): TGTGCCAGCTCCCCTATCCCAGGAGAAGAGAACGAGCAGTACTTC. This codes for CASSPIPGEENEQYF. The full variable domain, its missing parts supplied by reference TRBV18 and TRBJ2-7, is NAGVMQNPRHLVRRRGQEARLRCSPMKGHSHVYWYRQLPEEGLKFMVYLQKENIIDESGMPKERFSAEFPKEGPSILRIQQVVRGDSAAYFCASSPIPGEENEQYFGPGTRLTVT.

There are many counts of this clonotype. The chain carries TRBV20-1 and TRBJ2-7, with 9 bases fitting TRBD1. The trim removed 0 bases at V and 2 bases at J, leaving 2 bases unmatched. The germline V gene encodes CDR1 DFQATT and CDR2 SNEGSKA (reference sequence). This CDR3 is 14 amino acids long. CDR3: CSARDRQGAYEQYF. In DNA, the CDR3 is TGCAGTGCTAGAGATCGACAGGGGGCCTACGAGCAGTACTTC.

There are many counts of this clonotype. This chain connects TRBV4-3 to TRBJ2-3; D ambiguous. This CDR3 has 14 residues. In germline, CDR1 is LGHNA, CDR2 YSLEER. V was pared by 8 bases and J by 4 bases, with 16 bases between. CDR3 region: CASGWLLYPDTQYF. Written as DNA, the CDR3 is TGCGCCAGCGGGTGGCTACTTTACCCAGATACGCAGTATTTT.

This clonotype occurred many times. The chain carries TRBV20-1 and TRBJ1-1; the D gene is possibly TRBD1 (6 bases). Germline V gene lookup returns CDR1 DFQATT and CDR2 SNEGSKA (reference sequence). The CDR3 spans 12 residues. V lost 8 bases, J lost 0 bases, and 10 bases lay in between. The CDR3 reads CSTQGMNTEAFF. The DNA of the CDR3 is TGCAGTACACAGGGAATGAACACTGAAGCTTTCTTT.

This clonotype appeared many times. The DNA of the CDR3 is TGTGCCAGCACCCCCATAGGGTCCTACGAGCAGTACTTC. Translating gives CASTPIGSYEQYF. V gene TRBV6-6 combines with J gene TRBJ2-7; D not certain. CDR1 and CDR2 (germline): MNHNY, SVGAGI (reference sequence). Trimming took off 7 bases at V and 1 base at J, with 11 bases between the two ends. CDR3 length: 13 residues.

This clonotype was counted ten times or more. The genes are TRBV5-1 and TRBJ2-7; 11 bases line up with TRBD2. The CDR3 is made up of 15 amino acids. Germline loops: CDR1 SGHRS, CDR2 YFSETQ. V was clipped by 7 bases and J by 4 bases; unmatched bases: 10. As DNA, the CDR3 is TGCGCCAGCCGAATTAGCGGGGGGGCCGTATACGAGCAGTACTTC. Translation: CASRISGGAVYEQYF.

This clonotype was counted at least ten times. V usage is TRBV10-3 and J usage is TRBJ2-6; D remains unclear. V dropped 6 bases and J dropped 4 bases, with 10 bases sitting between them. This CDR3 contains 14 residues. Germline V gives CDR1 ENHRY, CDR2 SYGVKD. The CDR3 DNA follows: TGTGCCATCAGATCAGGAGAGGGGGCCAACGTCCTGACTTTC. This gives the protein CAIRSGEGANVLTF.

This clonotype occurred a few times. The chain is built from TRBV3-1 and TRBJ2-3; TRBD2 matches 11 bases. Germline V CDR1 and CDR2: LGHDT, YNNKEL (reference sequence). Trimming removed 1 base from V and 0 bases from J; junction bases left unmatched: 0. The CDR3 covers 16 residues. In nucleotides, the CDR3 is TGTGCCAGCAGCCAAGCTAGCGGGGGGAGCACAGATACGCAGTATTTT. Residues: CASSQASGGSTDTQYF.

This clonotype was recorded many times. The chain uses TRBV20-1 and TRBJ1-2, with D perhaps matching TRBD1 (5 bases). The CDR3 has 15 amino acids. V was pared by 0 bases and J by 4 bases, with 15 bases between. The germline V gene encodes CDR1 DFQATT and CDR2 SNEGSKA (reference sequence). The CDR3 DNA reads TGCAGTGCTAGAGACGGGGCCAGCCTAGCCTATGGCTACACCTTC. Protein sequence: CSARDGASLAYGYTF.

This clonotype was observed many times. The CDR3 nucleotides read TGTGCCAGCACCCCTCATGGGGGCCCCTTTAGCCTATTCGCTTACACCTTC. Translation gives CASTPHGGPFSLFAYTF. This chain uses TRBV6-6 with TRBJ1-2; a possible D gene is TRBD1 (6 bases). This CDR3 region has 17 residues. Per germline, CDR1 MNHNY and CDR2 SVGAGI (reference sequence). V shed 7 bases and J shed 11 bases, with 32 bases lying between them.

This clonotype came up many times. This chain links TRBV7-3 with TRBJ2-3; TRBD2 matches 11 bases. With 3 bases clipped from V and 4 bases from J, the junction kept 3 bases outside the gene matches. The CDR3 sequence is 15 residues long. Germline-derived CDR1 and CDR2 are SGHTA and FQGTGA. The CDR3 coding sequence is TGTGCCAGCAGCTTCGGTAGCGGGGGGGCAGATACGCAGTATTTT. This translates into CASSFGSGGADTQYF.

The table lists this clonotype with many counts. The rearrangement links TRBV5-5 to TRBJ2-3, with TRBD2 as a possible D gene (5 bases). The CDR3 is made up of 15 amino acids. The germline gives CDR1 SGHKS, CDR2 YYEKEE (reference sequence). The V end was cut by 3 bases, the J end by 0 bases, with 11 bases between. The CDR3 loop reads CASSSTRASTDTQYF. In DNA form, the CDR3 reads TGTGCCAGCAGCTCAACTAGGGCTAGCACAGATACGCAGTATTTT.

This clonotype was recorded many times. This chain uses TRBV2 with TRBJ2-3; D call uncertain. This CDR3 is 11 amino acids long. The germline V gene has CDR1 SNHLY and CDR2 FYNNEI. The ends were cut back, 4 bases at V and 6 bases at J, with 5 bases in the middle. The CDR3 bases are TGTGCCAGCAGTGGGGTTGATACGCAGTATTTT. Its protein is CASSGVDTQYF.

This clonotype was recorded many times. This chain connects TRBV20-1 to TRBJ1-1; a weak D match, TRBD1 (5 bases). The germline V gene has CDR1 DFQATT and CDR2 SNEGSKA (reference sequence). There are 12 residues in the CDR3. Deletions cut 5 bases from V and 7 bases from J, with 14 bases between. The CDR3 nucleotides read TGCAGTGCTCTTGCGGGGGGTTTTGAAGCTTTCTTT. Translating it yields CSALAGGFEAFF.

This clonotype has ten or more counts. The CDR3 bases are TGTGCCAGCAGCTTTTGGGCGGATGATGGCTACACCTTC. Translation gives CASSFWADDGYTF. This chain uses TRBV12-3 or TRBV12-4 with TRBJ1-2; unclear D gene. This CDR3 is 13 amino acids long. V lost 6 bases to trimming and J lost 6 bases, with 14 bases between them.

This clonotype occurred many times. The chain carries TRBV6-6 and TRBJ2-1; perhaps D is TRBD1 or TRBD2 (5 bases each). The CDR3 contains 16 residues. Germline CDR1 and CDR2: MNHNY and SVGAGI (reference sequence). Between the trimmed V and J ends, which lost 5 bases and 7 bases, there was a span of 21 bases. The CDR3 loop is CASSILWAGSGNEQFF. The CDR3 DNA follows: TGTGCCAGCAGTATTCTATGGGCAGGGTCGGGGAATGAGCAGTTCTTC.

This clonotype was detected many times. V usage is TRBV19 and J usage is TRBJ1-5; 8 nucleotides match TRBD1. The V segment lost 11 bases and the J segment 7 bases; nucleotides outside the gene matches: 7. Looked up from germline, CDR1 is LNHDA and CDR2 is SQIVND (reference sequence). The CDR3 extends over 12 amino acids. The CDR3: CAARTGNQPQHF. The CDR3 nucleotides read TGTGCCGCTCGGACAGGGAACCAGCCCCAGCATTTT.

This clonotype was detected many times. CDR3 sequence (DNA): TGTGCCAGCAGCACAGGGACTAGACAAACAGATACGCAGTATTTT. Translation: CASSTGTRQTDTQYF. The V call is TRBV7-2, the J call TRBJ2-3, with 8 bases aligning to TRBD2. The V gene end was trimmed by 5 bases and the J gene end by 3 bases; junction bases not matched to a gene: 7. The CDR3 contains 15 residues. Germline lookup yields CDR1 SGHTA and CDR2 FQGNSA.

This clonotype was picked up many times. The rearrangement uses TRBV5-1 and TRBJ2-7, with D possibly matching TRBD2 (7 bases). This CDR3 contains 17 residues. Per germline, CDR1 SGHRS and CDR2 YFSETQ. The V gene lost 3 bases and the J gene lost 0 bases, with 19 bases spanning the gap. The CDR3 DNA is TGCGCCAGCAGCTGGAAAAGGGGGGGCTCGAGCTCCTACGAGCAGTACTTC. Protein product: CASSWKRGGSSSYEQYF.

This clonotype was seen many times. The V call is TRBV27, the J call TRBJ2-4, with no clear D. The V end lost 5 bases, the J end lost 0 bases, and 8 bases lay between the germline ends. In germline, CDR1 is MNHEY, CDR2 SMNVEV (reference sequence). The CDR3 extends over 14 amino acids. CDR3 amino acids: CASSPAPAKNIQYF. DNA for the CDR3: TGTGCCAGCAGTCCCGCCCCAGCCAAAAACATTCAGTACTTC.

This clonotype was counted many times. The chain uses TRBV6-5 and TRBJ2-7; possibly TRBD1 for D (6 bases). V lost 0 bases, J lost 4 bases, and 13 bases lay in between. The germline gives CDR1 MNHEY, CDR2 SVGAGI. This CDR3 spans 15 amino acids. The DNA of the CDR3 is TGTGCCAGCAGTTACTCAGGGGGTGGGGTTTACGAGCAGTACTTC. Its protein product is CASSYSGGGVYEQYF.

This clonotype was seen repeatedly, ten times or more. V gene TRBV27 combines with J gene TRBJ2-7; D remains ambiguous. This CDR3 is built from 12 residues. V was shortened by 4 bases and J by 2 bases, with 6 bases between the two germline ends. Germline CDR1 and CDR2: MNHEY and SMNVEV (reference sequence). CDR3 sequence: CASSSSPYEQYF. The CDR3 DNA reads TGTGCCAGCAGTTCCTCACCCTACGAGCAGTACTTC.